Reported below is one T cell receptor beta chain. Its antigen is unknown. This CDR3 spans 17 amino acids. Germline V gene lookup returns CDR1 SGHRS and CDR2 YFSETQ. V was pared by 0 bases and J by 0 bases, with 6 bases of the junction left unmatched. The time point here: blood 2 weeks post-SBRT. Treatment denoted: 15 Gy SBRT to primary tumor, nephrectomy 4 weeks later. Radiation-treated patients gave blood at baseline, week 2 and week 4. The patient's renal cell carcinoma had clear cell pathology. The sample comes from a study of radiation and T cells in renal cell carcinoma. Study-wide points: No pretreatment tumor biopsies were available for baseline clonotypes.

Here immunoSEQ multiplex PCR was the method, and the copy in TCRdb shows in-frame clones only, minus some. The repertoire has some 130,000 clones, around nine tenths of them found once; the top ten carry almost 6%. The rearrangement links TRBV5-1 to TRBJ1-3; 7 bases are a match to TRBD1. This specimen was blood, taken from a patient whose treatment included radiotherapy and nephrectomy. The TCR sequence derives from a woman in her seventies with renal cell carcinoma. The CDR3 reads CASSLVGGGFSGNTIYF. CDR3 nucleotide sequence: TGCGCCAGCAGCTTGGTTGGAGGGGGCTTCTCTGGAAACACCATATATTTT.